One and the same sample provided the 13 T cell receptor beta chains below, sequenced in a study of blood T cell repertoires in COVID-19. Data came from immunoSEQ multiplex PCR; TCRdb stores just in-frame clones and leaves some out. The sample has 70,000 to 80,000 clones; roughly 85% are singletons. Specimen: peripheral blood. The receptors were gathered from a woman older than 75 with active or convalescent COVID-19.

The J gene is TRBJ2-3, the V gene TRBV9; D perhaps matches TRBD2 (6 bases). The CDR3 length is 16 residues. Germline loops: CDR1 SGDLS, CDR2 YYNGEE. V was trimmed by 4 bases and J by 1 base, leaving 16 bases between them. As DNA, the CDR3 is TGTGCCAGCAGCTCACGAGACGGCGGGGGCACAGATACGCAGTATTTT. Its translation is CASSSRDGGGTDTQYF.

This clone was seen only once. The CDR3 DNA follows: TGTGCCAGCAGCCCGCCAGGAATGACCTACGAGCAGTACTTC. This codes for CASSPPGMTYEQYF. The V gene is TRBV7-9, the J gene TRBJ2-7; D is unclear. V gave up 5 bases and J gave up 2 bases, with 13 bases separating them. There are 14 residues in the CDR3. CDR1 is SEHNR and CDR2 is FQNEAQ in the germline V gene (reference sequence). The variable domain in full, with the rest retrieved from reference TRBV7-9 and TRBJ2-7, is DTGVSQNPRHKITKRGQNVTFRCDPISEHNRLYWYRQTLGQGPEFLTYFQNEAQLEKSRLLSDRFSAERPKGSFSTLEIQRTEQGDSAMYLCASSPPGMTYEQYFGPGTRLTVT.

This chain links TRBV7-8 with TRBJ1-2; D is perhaps TRBD1 (5 bases). The CDR3 consists of 14 residues. The germline V gene has CDR1 SGHVS and CDR2 FQNEAQ. Deletions cut 1 base from V and 7 bases from J, with 13 bases between. CDR3 nucleotide sequence: TGTGCCAGCAGCTTAGGGGCGGGGGAGTCTGGCTACACCTTC. Residues: CASSLGAGESGYTF.

This chain connects TRBV7-2 to TRBJ2-2; TRBD1 matches 7 bases. Germline CDR1 reads SGHTA; CDR2 reads FQGNSA. The V segment lost 1 base and the J segment 2 bases; nucleotides outside the gene matches: 1. The CDR3 runs 15 residues. The CDR3 here is CASSLGDRNTGELFF. The CDR3 DNA follows: TGTGCCAGCAGCTTAGGGGACAGAAACACCGGGGAGCTGTTTTTT.

The V gene is TRBV30, the J gene TRBJ1-3, with D hard to call. The CDR3 has 16 amino acids. Trimming stripped 0 bases from V and 0 bases from J, with 12 bases between. Germline values: CDR1 GTSNPN, CDR2 SVGIG (reference sequence). CDR3 protein: CAWSVATRDSGNTIYF. The CDR3 bases are TGTGCCTGGAGTGTTGCTACTCGAGACTCTGGAAACACCATATATTTT.

V is TRBV2 and J is TRBJ1-4; unclear D gene. The CDR3 extends over 14 amino acids. Trimming removed 6 bases from V and 5 bases from J, with 13 bases in between. The germline V gene has CDR1 SNHLY and CDR2 FYNNEI. CDR3 sequence (DNA): TGTGCCAGCAGCGAATGGACTGAGAATGAAAAACTGTTTTTT. It is translated as CASSEWTENEKLFF.

The genes are TRBV3-1 (or the pseudogene TRBV3-2) and TRBJ2-7; unclear D gene. In germline, CDR1 is LGHDT, CDR2 YNNKEL (reference sequence). Trimming cost V 4 bases and J 6 bases, with 13 bases left between them. The CDR3 sequence is 13 residues long. The CDR3 region is CASSPATGIEQYF. The CDR3 DNA reads as TGTGCCAGCAGCCCCGCAACGGGTATCGAGCAGTACTTC.

The V and J genes are TRBV11-3 and TRBJ2-2, with D perhaps matching TRBD2 (5 bases). The ends were cut back, 4 bases at V and 5 bases at J, with 11 bases in the middle. The CDR3 is 14 amino acids. CDR1 is SGHNT, CDR2 YENEEA, per germline. CDR3 residues: CASSSRTGTGELFF. CDR3 sequence (DNA): TGTGCCAGCAGCTCCCGGACTGGGACCGGGGAGCTGTTTTTT.

The chain is built from TRBV5-8 and TRBJ1-2; possibly TRBD1 for D (5 bases). The CDR3 has 15 amino acids. The V end was cut by 0 bases, the J end by 6 bases, with 15 bases between. Germline lookup yields CDR1 SGHTS and CDR2 YDEGEE. CDR3 nucleotides: TGTGCCAGCAGCTTGGCAACGGCAGGGTGGAATGGCTACACCTTC. It translates to CASSLATAGWNGYTF.

A few counts support this clone. This rearrangement joins TRBV29-1 to TRBJ2-1; 7 bases align to TRBD1. There are 13 residues in the CDR3. V gave up 6 bases and J gave up 6 bases; unmatched junction bases: 8. The germline gives CDR1 SQVTM, CDR2 ANQGSEA. DNA for the CDR3: TGCAGCGTCAGACAGGGAATAGGCAATGAGCAGTTCTTC. It codes for CSVRQGIGNEQFF.

This chain uses TRBV11-2 with TRBJ1-1; possible D gene TRBD1, 5 bases. This CDR3 comprises 14 residues. Germline V lookup: CDR1 SGHAT, CDR2 FQNNGV. The ends were cut back, 4 bases at V and 5 bases at J, with 14 bases in the middle. CDR3 DNA: TGTGCCAGCAGCTCCCTGTATGGGGCAACTGAAGCTTTCTTT. It translates to CASSSLYGATEAFF.

This clone was detected a few times. The chain joins TRBV4-3 to TRBJ2-7; the match to TRBD1 covers 7 bases. Germline V gives CDR1 LGHNA, CDR2 YSLEER. V trimming: 1 base; J trimming: 4 bases; junction bases outside the gene matches: 4. This CDR3 spans 14 amino acids. The CDR3 reads CASSQGQGNYEQYF. CDR3 DNA sequence: TGCGCCAGCAGCCAAGGACAGGGAAATTACGAGCAGTACTTC.

The chain has TRBV7-8 and TRBJ1-5, with D perhaps matching TRBD1 (6 bases). V was pared by 5 bases and J by 4 bases, with 21 bases between. This CDR3 is 17 amino acids long. Germline assignment: CDR1 SGHVS and CDR2 FQNEAQ. In DNA form, the CDR3 reads TGTGCCAGCAGCCCCCAGACGGGGGGCGCAAGGAATCAGCCCCAGCATTTT. Protein product: CASSPQTGGARNQPQHF.